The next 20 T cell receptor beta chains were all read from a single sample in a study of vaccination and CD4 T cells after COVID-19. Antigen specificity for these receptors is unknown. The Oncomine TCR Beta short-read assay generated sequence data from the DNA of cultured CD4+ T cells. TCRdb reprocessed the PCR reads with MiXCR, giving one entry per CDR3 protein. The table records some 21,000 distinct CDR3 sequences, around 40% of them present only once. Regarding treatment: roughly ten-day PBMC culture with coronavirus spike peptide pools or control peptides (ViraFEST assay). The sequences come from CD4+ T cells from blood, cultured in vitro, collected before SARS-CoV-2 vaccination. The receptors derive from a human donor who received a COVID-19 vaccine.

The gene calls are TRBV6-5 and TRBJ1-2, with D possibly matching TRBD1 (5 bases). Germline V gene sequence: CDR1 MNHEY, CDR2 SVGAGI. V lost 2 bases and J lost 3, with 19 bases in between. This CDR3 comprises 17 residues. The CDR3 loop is CASSYGAAGNLYYGYTF. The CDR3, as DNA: TGTGCCAGCAGTTACGGTGCTGCAGGGAACCTTTACTATGGCTACACCTTC.

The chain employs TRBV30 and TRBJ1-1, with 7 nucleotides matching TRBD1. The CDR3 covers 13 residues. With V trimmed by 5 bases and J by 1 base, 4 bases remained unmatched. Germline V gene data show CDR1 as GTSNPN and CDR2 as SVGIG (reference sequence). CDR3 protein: CAWLRTGNTEAFF. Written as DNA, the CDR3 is TGTGCCTGGTTGAGGACAGGGAACACTGAAGCTTTCTTT.

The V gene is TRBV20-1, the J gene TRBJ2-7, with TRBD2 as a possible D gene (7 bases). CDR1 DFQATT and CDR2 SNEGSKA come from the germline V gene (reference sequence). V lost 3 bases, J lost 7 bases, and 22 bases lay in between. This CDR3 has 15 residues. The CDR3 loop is CSASLQQAGAWEQYF. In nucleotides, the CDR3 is TGCAGTGCTAGCCTTCAACAGGCGGGGGCCTGGGAGCAGTACTTC.

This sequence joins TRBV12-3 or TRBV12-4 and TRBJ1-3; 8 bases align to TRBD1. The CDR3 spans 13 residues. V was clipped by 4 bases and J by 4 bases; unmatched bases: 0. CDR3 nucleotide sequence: TGTGCCAGCAGTTGGACAGGGGGAAACACCATATATTTT. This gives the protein CASSWTGGNTIYF.

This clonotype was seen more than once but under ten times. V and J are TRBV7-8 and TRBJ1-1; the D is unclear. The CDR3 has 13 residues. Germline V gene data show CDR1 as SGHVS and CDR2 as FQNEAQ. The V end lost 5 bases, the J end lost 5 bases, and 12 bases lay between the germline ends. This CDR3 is CASSPLTGTEAFF. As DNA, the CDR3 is TGTGCCAGCAGCCCCTTGACGGGAACTGAAGCTTTCTTT. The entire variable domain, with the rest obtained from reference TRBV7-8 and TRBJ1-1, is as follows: GAGVSQSPRYKVAKRGQDVALRCDPISGHVSLFWYQQALGQGPEFLTYFQNEAQLDKSGLPSDRFFAERPEGSVSTLKIQRTQQEDSAVYLCASSPLTGTEAFFGQGTRLTVV.

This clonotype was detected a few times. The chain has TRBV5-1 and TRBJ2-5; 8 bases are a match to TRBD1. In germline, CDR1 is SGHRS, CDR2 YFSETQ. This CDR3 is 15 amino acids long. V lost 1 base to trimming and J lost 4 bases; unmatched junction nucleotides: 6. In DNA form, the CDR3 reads TGCGCCAGCAGCTTGATGGGGACAGGAGGAGAGACCCAGTACTTC. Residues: CASSLMGTGGETQYF.

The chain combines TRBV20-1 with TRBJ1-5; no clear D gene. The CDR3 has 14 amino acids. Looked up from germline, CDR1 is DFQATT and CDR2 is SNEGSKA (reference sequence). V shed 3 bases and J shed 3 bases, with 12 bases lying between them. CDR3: CSARSPTDNQPQHF. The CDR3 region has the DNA TGCAGTGCTAGGTCGCCAACGGACAATCAGCCCCAGCATTTT.

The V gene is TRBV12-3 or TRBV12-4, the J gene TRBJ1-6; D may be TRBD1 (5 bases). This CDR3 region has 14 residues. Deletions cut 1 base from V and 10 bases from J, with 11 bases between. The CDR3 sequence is CASSLGLGGSPLHF. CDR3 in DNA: TGTGCCAGCAGTTTAGGACTCGGGGGATCACCCCTCCACTTT.

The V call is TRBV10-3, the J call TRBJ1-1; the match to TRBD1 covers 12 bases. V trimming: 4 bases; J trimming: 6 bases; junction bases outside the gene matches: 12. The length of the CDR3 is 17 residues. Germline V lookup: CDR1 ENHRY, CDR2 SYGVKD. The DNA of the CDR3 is TGTGCCATCAGTGGAGGGGGACAGGGGGCCTTGGGACCTGAAGCTTTCTTT. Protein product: CAISGGGQGALGPEAFF.

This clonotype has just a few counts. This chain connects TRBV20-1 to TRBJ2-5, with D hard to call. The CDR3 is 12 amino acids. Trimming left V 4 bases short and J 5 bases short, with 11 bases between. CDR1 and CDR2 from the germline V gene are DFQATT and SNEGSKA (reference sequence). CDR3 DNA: TGCAGTGCTACCGGGCCACGGGAGACCCAGTACTTC. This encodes CSATGPRETQYF.

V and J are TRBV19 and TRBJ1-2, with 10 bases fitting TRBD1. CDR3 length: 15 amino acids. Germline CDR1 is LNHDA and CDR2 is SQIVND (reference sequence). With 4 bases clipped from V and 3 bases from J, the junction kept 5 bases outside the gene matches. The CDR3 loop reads CASSTPGQGHYGYTF. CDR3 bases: TGTGCCAGTAGTACCCCGGGACAGGGGCACTATGGCTACACCTTC.

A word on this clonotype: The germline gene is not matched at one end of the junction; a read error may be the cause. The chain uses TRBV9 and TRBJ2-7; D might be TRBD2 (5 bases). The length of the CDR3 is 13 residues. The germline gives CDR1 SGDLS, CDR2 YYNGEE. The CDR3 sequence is CASSVSGSSEQYF. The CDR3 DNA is TGTGCCAGCAGCGTATCGGGGTCCTCCGAGCAGTACTTC. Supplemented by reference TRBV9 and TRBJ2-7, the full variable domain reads DSGVTQTPKHLITATGQRVTLRCSPRSGDLSVYWYQQSLDQGLQFLIQYYNGEERAKGNILERFSAQQFPDLHSELNLSSLELGDSALYFCASSVSGSSEQYFGPGTRLTVT.

The CDR3 nucleotides read TGTGCCAGCAGCTTAGCACGAGCGGCCACCCTCCAAGAGACCCAGTACTTC. It encodes CASSLARAATLQETQYF. The chain is built from TRBV7-9 and TRBJ2-5; TRBD2 might be the D (5 bases). The V and J ends lost 0 bases and 1 base respectively, with 15 bases between them. Looked up from germline, CDR1 is SEHNR and CDR2 is FQNEAQ (reference sequence). The CDR3 has 17 residues.

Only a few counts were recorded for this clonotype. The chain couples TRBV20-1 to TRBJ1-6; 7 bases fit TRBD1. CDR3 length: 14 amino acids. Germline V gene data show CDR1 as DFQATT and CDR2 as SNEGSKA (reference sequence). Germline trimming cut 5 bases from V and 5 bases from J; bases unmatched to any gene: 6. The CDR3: CSASRTGDNSPLHF. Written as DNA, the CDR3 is TGCAGTGCTTCCCGGACAGGCGATAATTCACCCCTCCACTTT.

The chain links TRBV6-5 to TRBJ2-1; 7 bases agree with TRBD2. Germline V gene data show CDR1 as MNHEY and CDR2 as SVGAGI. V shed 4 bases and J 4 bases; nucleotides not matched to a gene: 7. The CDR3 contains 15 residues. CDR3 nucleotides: TGTGCCAGCAGTTCCGGACGGACTAGGTACAATGAGCAGTTCTTC. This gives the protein CASSSGRTRYNEQFF.

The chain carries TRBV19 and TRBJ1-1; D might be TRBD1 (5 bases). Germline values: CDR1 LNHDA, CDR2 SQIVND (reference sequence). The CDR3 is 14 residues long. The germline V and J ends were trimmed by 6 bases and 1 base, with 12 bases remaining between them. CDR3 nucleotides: TGTGCCAGTAGGGCACCGACAGAGAACACTGAAGCTTTCTTT. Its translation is CASRAPTENTEAFF.

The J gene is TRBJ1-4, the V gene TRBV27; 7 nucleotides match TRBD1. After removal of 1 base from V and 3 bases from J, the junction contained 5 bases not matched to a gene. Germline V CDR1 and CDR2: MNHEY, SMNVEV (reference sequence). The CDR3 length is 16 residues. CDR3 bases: TGTGCCAGCAGTTTATGGCGGGGACAGCCTAATGAAAAACTGTTTTTT. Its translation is CASSLWRGQPNEKLFF.

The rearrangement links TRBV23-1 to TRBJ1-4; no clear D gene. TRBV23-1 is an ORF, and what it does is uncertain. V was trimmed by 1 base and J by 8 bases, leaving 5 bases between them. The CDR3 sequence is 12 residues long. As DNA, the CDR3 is TGCGCCAGCAGTCAATACAGCGAAAAACTGTTTTTT. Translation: CASSQYSEKLFF.

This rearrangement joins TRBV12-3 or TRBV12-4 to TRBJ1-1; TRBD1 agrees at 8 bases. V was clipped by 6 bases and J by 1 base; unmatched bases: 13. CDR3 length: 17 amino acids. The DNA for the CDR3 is TGTGCCAGCAGGACCAGCCTCGCGGGGACAGGGAACACTGAAGCTTTCTTT. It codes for CASRTSLAGTGNTEAFF.

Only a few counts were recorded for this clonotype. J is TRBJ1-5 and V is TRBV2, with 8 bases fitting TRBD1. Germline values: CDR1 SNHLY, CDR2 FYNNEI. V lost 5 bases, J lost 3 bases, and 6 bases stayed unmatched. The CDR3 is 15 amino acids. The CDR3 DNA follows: TGTGCCAGCAGTACGACAGGGGTGCTCAATCAGCCCCAGCATTTT. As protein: CASSTTGVLNQPQHF.